The entry below describes one TCR beta chain. These data originate in a study of T cells in localized non-small cell lung cancer. Sequenced by immunoSEQ multiplex PCR; TCRdb stores in-frame clones only, minus some. The top ten clones hold around 7% of a sample with roughly 23,000 clones, about 90% of them seen once. The CDR3 consists of 14 residues. The V end lost 6 bases, the J end lost 0 bases, and 11 bases lay between the germline ends. Germline assignment: CDR1 LNHDA and CDR2 SQIVND (reference sequence). The TCR originated in an older male donor with stage I squamous cell lung carcinoma. V usage is TRBV19 and J usage is TRBJ1-1; TRBD1 might be the D (5 bases). Sequencing used peripheral blood, obtained before any cancer treatment. The chain's CDR3 is CASRGEGMNTEAFF. DNA of the CDR3: TGTGCCAGTAGAGGGGAGGGAATGAACACTGAAGCTTTCTTT. The full variable domain, in which reference TRBV19 and TRBJ1-1 provide the parts outside the CDR3, is DGGITQSPKYLFRKEGQNVTLSCEQNLNHDAMYWYRQDPGQGLRLIYYSQIVNDFQKGDIAEGYSVSREKKESFPLTVTSAQKNPTAFYLCASRGEGMNTEAFFGQGTRLTVV.